This TCR beta chain was found in a study of shared clonotypes between healthy human individuals. The ends lost 5 bases at V and 6 bases at J; junction bases unmatched: 16. The CDR3 runs to 17 residues. Germline CDR1 is LNHDA and CDR2 is SQIVND (reference sequence). Sequencing was performed with immunoSEQ multiplex PCR; in TCRdb, only in-frame clones are kept and a portion is missing. The sample lists about 1.5 million clones; more than 95% were seen once. Input material: naive CD4+ T cells sorted from blood. Subset described: CD45RA+ positively selected. The receptor's source is a man aged 30-40 years in good health. The chain is built from TRBV19 and TRBJ1-5; 7 nucleotides line up with TRBD1. CDR3 in amino acids: CASSFRQWTGLSQPQHF. CDR3 nucleotides: TGTGCCAGTAGTTTCCGTCAGTGGACAGGTCTTAGTCAGCCCCAGCATTTT.